This T cell receptor (beta chain) was retrieved from a study of blood T cell repertoires in COVID-19. Methods used by the authors: The authors estimated nucleated cell counts from reference gene primer amplification. Using immunoSEQ multiplex PCR, the repertoire was profiled, and TCRdb retains in-frame clones only, with some absent. D and trimming were read from the DNA, whereas the V and J calls and clone size are those reported in that table. Of roughly 100,000 clones listed, less than 90% are singletons. Germline V gives CDR1 SGHTA, CDR2 FQGNSA. Between the trimmed V and J ends, which lost 11 bases and 6 bases, there was a span of 16 bases. The CDR3 extends over 13 amino acids.

The chain links TRBV7-2 to TRBJ1-4; TRBD1 might be the D (6 bases). The sample comprised peripheral blood. This TCR derives from a human donor in a cohort sampled during active COVID-19. For the CDR3, the DNA is TGTGCCGCTGGCCAACAGGGCCATGAAAAACTGTTTTTT. It translates to CAAGQQGHEKLFF.